Included here is one TCR beta chain sequence, with context. The antigen remains undetermined. It was roughly 190 ng DNA, about 30,000 T cell genomes, that sorted-subset replicate PCRs used. TCRdb's copy holds only in-frame clones and misses some; the assay was immunoSEQ multiplex PCR. The sample records millions of clones, approximately 95% being singletons. There are 13 residues in the CDR3. CDR1 and CDR2 (germline): MNHNY, SVGAGI (reference sequence). V was cut by 8 bases and J by 0 bases, with 10 bases left in between. This specimen comes from a study of shared clonotypes between healthy human individuals. Study results and caveats: Naive subsets, compared against memory subsets, generally had larger estimated richness values. For naive CD4 cells, around 5.1% of clonotypes were shared across a handful of donors.

Sequenced: naive CD4+ T cells sorted from blood. Subset defined: CD45RA+ positively selected. The source of this sequence is a man aged 18 to 30 in good health. This chain connects TRBV6-6 to TRBJ1-1; D gene ambiguous. CDR3 sequence (DNA): TGTGCCAGCGCCGGGAAGATGAACACTGAAGCTTTCTTT. Encoded protein: CASAGKMNTEAFF.